A selection of T cell receptor beta chains follows, all from one sample in a study of OX40 agonist ivuxolimab in advanced cancers. TCRdb's copy holds only in-frame clones and misses some; the assay was immunoSEQ multiplex PCR. The sample records about 130,000 clones, approximately 90% being singletons. Sequenced material: CD4+ or CD8+ T cells sorted from blood, taken in a trial of the OX40 agonist ivuxolimab. The receptors were gathered from an adult with an advanced solid tumor such as melanoma, head and neck, liver or kidney cancer. CDR3s include the opening cysteine and the closing phenylalanine or tryptophan. The order of the fields is clone size, V gene, D gene, CDR3 length, J gene, CDR3 protein, CDR3 DNA. The D gene is left open where the match is weak. Size tells how often a clone was seen (once, few, many) or the class of an expanded clone, and some rows leave it out.

size: NA
V: TRBV6-4
D: NA
length: 13
J: TRBJ2-3
CDR3: CASSGRGTDTQYF
DNA: TGTGCCAGCAGTGGGAGAGGCACAGATACGCAGTATTTT

size: NA
V: TRBV9
D: TRBD2
length: 16
J: TRBJ2-3
CDR3: CASSGRLAGDSDTQYF
DNA: TGTGCCAGCAGCGGCCGACTAGCGGGGGATTCAGATACGCAGTATTTT

size: NA
V: TRBV18
D: TRBD1
length: 13
J: TRBJ2-7
CDR3: CASSTGGNYEQYF
DNA: TGTGCCAGCTCAACAGGGGGCAACTACGAGCAGTACTTC

size: NA
V: TRBV27
D: NA
length: 14
J: TRBJ1-1
CDR3: CASSLVAGFTEAFF
DNA: TGTGCCAGCAGTTTGGTGGCAGGGTTTACTGAAGCTTTCTTT

size: NA
V: TRBV18
D: NA
length: 15
J: TRBJ2-1
CDR3: CASSPRRGPYNEQFF
DNA: TGTGCCAGCTCACCGAGACGGGGACCTTACAATGAGCAGTTCTTC

size: NA
V: TRBV27
D: TRBD1
length: 15
J: TRBJ1-2
CDR3: CASSQSGGSALGYTF
DNA: TGTGCCAGCAGCCAGTCAGGGGGCTCTGCCCTTGGCTACACCTTC

size: NA
V: TRBV7-8
D: TRBD1
length: 17
J: TRBJ2-7
CDR3: CASSFLGQGAFSYEQYF
DNA: TGTGCCAGCAGCTTTCTAGGACAGGGGGCGTTTTCATACGAGCAGTACTTC

size: NA
V: TRBV27
D: NA
length: 13
J: TRBJ1-2
CDR3: CASSLTVQYGYTF
DNA: TGTGCCAGCAGTCTCACAGTTCAGTATGGCTACACCTTC

size: NA
V: TRBV18
D: NA
length: 12
J: TRBJ2-7
CDR3: CASSADTYEQYF
DNA: TGTGCCAGCTCAGCAGATACCTACGAGCAGTACTTC

size: NA
V: TRBV18
D: NA
length: 16
J: TRBJ2-7
CDR3: CASSPGSGRRSYEQYF
DNA: TGTGCCAGCTCACCGGGCTCGGGGCGGCGTTCCTACGAGCAGTACTTC

size: NA
V: TRBV29-1
D: NA
length: 11
J: TRBJ1-4
CDR3: CSVGFGEKLFF
DNA: TGCAGCGTGGGTTTCGGGGAAAAACTGTTTTTT

size: NA
V: TRBV4-1
D: TRBD1
length: 15
J: TRBJ1-1
CDR3: CASSQEGQGWSEAFF
DNA: TGCGCCAGCAGCCAAGAAGGACAGGGGTGGTCTGAAGCTTTCTTT

size: once
V: TRBV2
D: TRBD2
length: 14
J: TRBJ2-7
CDR3: CASTRLAGGPGQYF
DNA: TGTGCCAGCACCAGACTAGCGGGAGGCCCGGGGCAGTACTTC

size: NA
V: TRBV10-3
D: NA
length: 14
J: TRBJ2-3
CDR3: CAISDPRRADTQYF
DNA: TGTGCCATCAGTGACCCCCGACGTGCAGATACGCAGTATTTT

size: NA
V: TRBV7-9
D: NA
length: 11
J: TRBJ2-1
CDR3: CASSRPHEQFF
DNA: TGTGCCAGCAGCCGTCCACATGAGCAGTTCTTC

size: NA
V: TRBV7-2
D: NA
length: 12
J: TRBJ2-2
CDR3: CASSSYTGELFF
DNA: TGTGCCAGCAGCTCGTATACCGGGGAGCTGTTTTTT

size: few
V: TRBV19
D: NA
length: 15
J: TRBJ1-5
CDR3: CASSIPWTGNQPQHF
DNA: TGTGCCAGTAGTATTCCCTGGACGGGCAATCAGCCCCAGCATTTT

size: NA
V: TRBV6-6
D: NA
length: 14
J: TRBJ2-7
CDR3: CASGSDTGWYEQYF
DNA: TGTGCCAGCGGGTCAGACACCGGGTGGTACGAGCAGTACTTC

size: NA
V: TRBV6-1
D: NA
length: 12
J: TRBJ1-2
CDR3: CASSEGSYGYTF
DNA: TGTGCCAGCAGTGAGGGCAGCTATGGCTACACCTTC

size: NA
V: TRBV19
D: TRBD2
length: 14
J: TRBJ2-7
CDR3: CASSPRAGEGEQYF
DNA: TGTGCCAGTTCACCCCGGGCGGGAGAGGGCGAGCAGTACTTC

size: NA
V: TRBV6-1
D: NA
length: 14
J: TRBJ2-3
CDR3: CASMKGGATDTQYF
DNA: TGTGCCAGCATGAAGGGGGGCGCGACAGATACGCAGTATTTT

size: NA
V: TRBV30
D: NA
length: 18
J: TRBJ2-7
CDR3: CAWSVGRATANNPYEQYF
DNA: TGTGCCTGGAGTGTGGGCAGGGCCACCGCGAATAACCCCTACGAGCAGTACTTC

size: NA
V: TRBV7-2
D: TRBD1
length: 17
J: TRBJ1-1
CDR3: CASSLGQGGLMNTEAFF
DNA: TGTGCCAGCAGTCTGGGACAGGGGGGGCTCATGAACACTGAAGCTTTCTTT

size: once
V: TRBV28
D: NA
length: 14
J: TRBJ1-1
CDR3: CASSLWVENTEAFF
DNA: TGTGCCAGCAGTTTATGGGTTGAGAACACTGAAGCTTTCTTT

size: NA
V: TRBV6-5
D: TRBD1
length: 16
J: TRBJ1-1
CDR3: CASSYSSGTGITEAFF
DNA: TGTGCCAGCAGTTACTCTTCAGGGACAGGGATCACTGAAGCTTTCTTT

size: NA
V: TRBV28
D: NA
length: 13
J: TRBJ2-5
CDR3: CASSFEMGETQYF
DNA: TGTGCCAGCAGTTTCGAAATGGGGGAGACCCAGTACTTC

size: NA
V: TRBV7-6
D: NA
length: 14
J: TRBJ2-5
CDR3: CASSSGGYQETQYF
DNA: TGTGCCAGCAGCTCCGGAGGGTACCAAGAGACCCAGTACTTC

size: NA
V: TRBV29-1
D: NA
length: 15
J: TRBJ2-1
CDR3: CSFSSGLRSYNEQFF
DNA: TGCAGTTTTTCCTCCGGTCTTCGGTCCTACAATGAGCAGTTCTTC

size: NA
V: TRBV5-1
D: NA
length: 15
J: TRBJ2-5
CDR3: CASSSFYRAQETQYF
DNA: TGCGCCAGCAGCTCATTCTACAGGGCACAAGAGACCCAGTACTTC

size: NA
V: TRBV27
D: TRBD2
length: 15
J: TRBJ2-7
CDR3: CASSLLPSGTYEQYF
DNA: TGTGCCAGCAGTTTACTGCCTAGCGGAACCTACGAGCAGTACTTC

size: few
V: TRBV2
D: NA
length: 13
J: TRBJ1-1
CDR3: CASSQTRGTEAFF
DNA: TGTGCCAGCAGCCAGACTAGGGGCACTGAAGCTTTCTTT

size: NA
V: TRBV12-5
D: TRBD1
length: 15
J: TRBJ1-4
CDR3: CASGLDRQGLKELFF
DNA: TGTGCTAGTGGTTTGGACAGACAGGGCCTGAAGGAACTGTTTTTT

size: NA
V: TRBV5-1
D: NA
length: 13
J: TRBJ1-1
CDR3: CASSFTGNTEAFF
DNA: TGCGCCAGCAGCTTTACAGGGAACACTGAAGCTTTCTTT

size: NA
V: TRBV5-1
D: NA
length: 16
J: TRBJ1-1
CDR3: CASRGPSGQPNTEAFF
DNA: TGCGCCAGCAGGGGTCCCTCTGGACAGCCGAACACTGAAGCTTTCTTT

size: NA
V: TRBV7-9
D: TRBD1
length: 15
J: TRBJ2-5
CDR3: CASTPGTGGVETQYF
DNA: TGTGCCAGCACCCCCGGGACAGGGGGCGTAGAGACCCAGTACTTC

size: NA
V: TRBV5-1
D: TRBD2
length: 17
J: TRBJ2-2
CDR3: CASSGSSGRAGNGELFF
DNA: TGCGCCAGCAGCGGGAGTAGCGGGAGGGCCGGGAACGGGGAGCTGTTTTTT

size: NA
V: TRBV7-3
D: NA
length: 13
J: TRBJ1-2
CDR3: CASSFGDKYGYTF
DNA: TGTGCCAGCAGCTTCGGGGACAAGTATGGCTACACCTTC

size: NA
V: TRBV10-3
D: TRBD2
length: 14
J: TRBJ2-1
CDR3: CAISREGTDNEQFF
DNA: TGTGCCATCAGTCGGGAGGGGACCGACAATGAGCAGTTCTTC

size: NA
V: TRBV28
D: TRBD2
length: 20
J: TRBJ2-3
CDR3: CASSFPLAGAGRPSTDTQYF
DNA: TGTGCCAGCAGTTTCCCCCTAGCGGGAGCGGGCCGGCCCTCCACAGATACGCAGTATTTT

size: NA
V: TRBV11-3
D: TRBD2
length: 16
J: TRBJ2-7
CDR3: CASSFLAGPSSYEQYF
DNA: TGTGCCAGCAGCTTCCTAGCGGGGCCGAGCTCCTACGAGCAGTACTTC

size: NA
V: TRBV7-6
D: NA
length: 16
J: TRBJ2-7
CDR3: CASSVAAGGGSLEQYF
DNA: TGTGCCAGCAGCGTCGCCGCAGGGGGGGGTAGCCTCGAGCAGTACTTC

size: NA
V: TRBV30
D: TRBD2
length: 14
J: TRBJ2-3
CDR3: CAWSAAGGTDTQYF
DNA: TGTGCCTGGAGTGCGGCGGGAGGTACAGATACGCAGTATTTT

size: NA
V: TRBV7-3
D: NA
length: 13
J: TRBJ2-1
CDR3: CASQSGAYNEQFF
DNA: TGTGCCAGCCAGTCGGGAGCTTACAATGAGCAGTTCTTC

size: NA
V: TRBV7-7
D: NA
length: 15
J: TRBJ2-1
CDR3: CASSQGGTLYNEQFF
DNA: TGTGCTAGCAGCCAGGGCGGGACTCTGTACAATGAGCAGTTCTTC

size: NA
V: TRBV11-3
D: NA
length: 17
J: TRBJ2-1
CDR3: CASSLVLSGSRYNEQFF
DNA: TGTGCCAGCAGCTTAGTGTTGAGCGGTTCTCGTTACAATGAGCAGTTCTTC

size: NA
V: TRBV28
D: NA
length: 15
J: TRBJ1-4
CDR3: CASSRGGAFNEKLFF
DNA: TGTGCCAGCAGCCGCGGGGGGGCCTTTAATGAAAAACTGTTTTTT

size: few
V: TRBV9
D: NA
length: 11
J: TRBJ1-3
CDR3: CASSVADTIYF
DNA: TGTGCCAGCAGCGTAGCTGACACCATATATTTT

size: few
V: TRBV9
D: NA
length: 15
J: TRBJ1-2
CDR3: CASSVEVRGPYGYTF
DNA: TGTGCCAGCAGCGTAGAGGTCCGGGGGCCCTATGGCTACACCTTC

size: NA
V: TRBV7-2
D: TRBD1
length: 15
J: TRBJ2-7
CDR3: CASSHPDRASYEQYF
DNA: TGTGCCAGCAGTCACCCTGACAGGGCAAGCTACGAGCAGTACTTC

size: NA
V: TRBV7-3
D: NA
length: 13
J: TRBJ2-5
CDR3: CASSLLGGETQYF
DNA: TGTGCCAGCAGCTTACTAGGAGGGGAGACCCAGTACTTC

size: NA
V: TRBV19
D: TRBD1
length: 14
J: TRBJ1-2
CDR3: CASSLGDSLYGYTF
DNA: TGTGCCAGTAGCCTAGGGGACAGTCTCTATGGCTACACCTTC

size: NA
V: TRBV9
D: NA
length: 15
J: TRBJ2-3
CDR3: CASSGRRKNTDTQYF
DNA: TGTGCCAGCAGCGGGAGACGCAAGAACACAGATACGCAGTATTTT

size: NA
V: TRBV19
D: NA
length: 15
J: TRBJ2-3
CDR3: CASSTWQGITDTQYF
DNA: TGTGCCAGTAGTACTTGGCAGGGTATCACAGATACGCAGTATTTT

size: NA
V: TRBV5-4
D: NA
length: 17
J: TRBJ1-1
CDR3: CASSLGGGRLMNTEAFF
DNA: TGTGCCAGCAGCTTGGGAGGAGGACGGCTTATGAACACTGAAGCTTTCTTT

size: NA
V: TRBV2
D: TRBD1
length: 11
J: TRBJ1-1
CDR3: CASTIDRVTFF
DNA: TGTGCCAGCACCATAGACAGGGTAACTTTCTTT

size: NA
V: TRBV9
D: NA
length: 15
J: TRBJ1-2
CDR3: CASSVGTTQWYGYTF
DNA: TGTGCCAGCAGCGTAGGGACAACCCAGTGGTATGGCTACACCTTC

size: many
V: TRBV7-9
D: TRBD1
length: 15
J: TRBJ1-2
CDR3: CASSSSGQGMDGYTF
DNA: TGTGCCAGCAGCTCATCGGGACAGGGGATGGATGGCTACACCTTC